The clone carrying this T cell receptor (beta chain) was picked up a small number of times. The sample is drawn from a study of blood T cell repertoires in COVID-19. In the original analysis: The assay estimated nucleated cells by amplifying reference gene primers. The protocol was immunoSEQ multiplex PCR, while the TCRdb copy is restricted to in-frame clones and leaves out a portion. V, J and clone size are taken as reported in that table, and D and trimming were inferred from the DNA itself. The repertoire holds roughly 36,000 clones, with about 85% as singletons. This CDR3 comprises 15 residues. Between the trimmed V and J ends, which lost 5 bases and 4 bases, there was a span of 17 bases. CDR1 is MNHEY, CDR2 SMNVEV, per germline (reference sequence).

The source of this sequence is a man aged 55 to 70 with acute or convalescent COVID-19. The rearrangement links TRBV27 to TRBJ1-2; a weak D match, TRBD1 (5 bases). The specimen sequenced was peripheral blood. This CDR3 is CASSPLGTGSYGYTF. CDR3 in DNA: TGTGCCAGCAGTCCCTTAGGGACTGGCTCCTATGGCTACACCTTC.